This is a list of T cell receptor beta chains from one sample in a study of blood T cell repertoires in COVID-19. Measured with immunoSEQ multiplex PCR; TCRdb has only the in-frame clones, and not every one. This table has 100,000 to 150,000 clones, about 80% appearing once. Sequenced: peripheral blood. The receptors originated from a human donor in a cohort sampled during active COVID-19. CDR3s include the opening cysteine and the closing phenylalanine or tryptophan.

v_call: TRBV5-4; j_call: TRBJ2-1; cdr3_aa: CASRQGLAGPAEQFF
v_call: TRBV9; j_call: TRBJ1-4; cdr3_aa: CASSPTDRGNEKLFF
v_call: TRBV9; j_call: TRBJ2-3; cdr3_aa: CASTLAGGPDTQYF
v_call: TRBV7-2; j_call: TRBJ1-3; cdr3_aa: CASSWQTVSYRDTIYF
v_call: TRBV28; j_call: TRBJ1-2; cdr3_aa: CASSLVGRGLGGYTF
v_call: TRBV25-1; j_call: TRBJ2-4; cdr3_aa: CASSPPGRGGTIQYF
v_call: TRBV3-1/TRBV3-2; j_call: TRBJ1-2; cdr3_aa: CASSRHGQGAFSTF
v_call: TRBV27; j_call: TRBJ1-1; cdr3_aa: CATSFGGTGGYQNTEAFF
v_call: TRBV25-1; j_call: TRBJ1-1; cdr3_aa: CASSGTGGATEAFF
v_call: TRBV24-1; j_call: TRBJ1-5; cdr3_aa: CATSDSARGHNQPQHF
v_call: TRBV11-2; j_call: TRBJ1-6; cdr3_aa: CASSPGQGQPNSPLHF
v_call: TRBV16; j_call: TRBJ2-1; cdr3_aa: CASSLTTGLGRYNEQFF
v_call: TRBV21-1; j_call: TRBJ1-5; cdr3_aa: CASRRVSNQPQHF
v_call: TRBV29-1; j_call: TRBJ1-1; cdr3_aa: CSVVRSNTEAFF
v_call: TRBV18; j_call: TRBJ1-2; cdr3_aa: CASSPRGQGAHGYTF